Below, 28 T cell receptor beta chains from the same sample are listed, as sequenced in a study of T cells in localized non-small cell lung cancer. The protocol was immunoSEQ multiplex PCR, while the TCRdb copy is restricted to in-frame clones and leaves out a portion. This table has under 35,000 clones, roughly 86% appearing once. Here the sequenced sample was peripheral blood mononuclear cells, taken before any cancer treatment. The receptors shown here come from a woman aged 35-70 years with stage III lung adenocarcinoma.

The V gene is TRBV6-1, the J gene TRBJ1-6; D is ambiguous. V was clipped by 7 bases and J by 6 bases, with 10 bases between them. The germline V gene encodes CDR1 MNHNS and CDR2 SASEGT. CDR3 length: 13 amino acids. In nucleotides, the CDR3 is TGTGCCAGCACTGTCGGGATTAATTCACCCCTCCACTTT. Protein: CASTVGINSPLHF.

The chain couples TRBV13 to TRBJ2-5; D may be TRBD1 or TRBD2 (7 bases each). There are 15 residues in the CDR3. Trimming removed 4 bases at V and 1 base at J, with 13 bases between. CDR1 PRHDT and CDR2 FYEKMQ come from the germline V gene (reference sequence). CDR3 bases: TGTGCCAGCAGCTCATCCAGGGGGGGCCAAGAGACCCAGTACTTC. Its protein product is CASSSSRGGQETQYF. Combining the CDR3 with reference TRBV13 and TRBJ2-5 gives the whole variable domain AAGVIQSPRHLIKEKRETATLKCYPIPRHDTVYWYQQGPGQDPQFLISFYEKMQSDKGSIPDRFSAQQFSDYHSELNMSSLELGDSALYFCASSSSRGGQETQYFGPGTRLLVL.

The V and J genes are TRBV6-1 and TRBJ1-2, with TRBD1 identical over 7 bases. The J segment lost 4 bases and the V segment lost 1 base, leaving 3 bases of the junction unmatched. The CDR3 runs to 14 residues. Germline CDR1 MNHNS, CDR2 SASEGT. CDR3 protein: CASSEVGQTYGYTF. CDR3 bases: TGTGCCAGCAGTGAAGTGGGACAGACCTATGGCTACACCTTC.

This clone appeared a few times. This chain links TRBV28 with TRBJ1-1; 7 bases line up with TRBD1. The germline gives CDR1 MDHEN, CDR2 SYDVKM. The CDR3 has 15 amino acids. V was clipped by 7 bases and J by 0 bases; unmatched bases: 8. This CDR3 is CASTLTGSMNTEAFF. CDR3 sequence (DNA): TGTGCCAGCACCTTGACAGGGTCCATGAACACTGAAGCTTTCTTT.

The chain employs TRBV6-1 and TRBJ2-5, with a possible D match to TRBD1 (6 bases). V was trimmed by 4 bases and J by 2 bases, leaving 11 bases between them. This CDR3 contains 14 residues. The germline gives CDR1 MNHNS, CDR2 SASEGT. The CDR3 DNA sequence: TGTGCCAGCAGTGTATTTAGGGGGCAAGAGACCCAGTACTTC. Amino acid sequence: CASSVFRGQETQYF.

In DNA, the CDR3 is TGCGCCAGCAGCTTGGAGGGTGCGGGGACCAAAGGAGGCTACACCTTC. It encodes CASSLEGAGTKGGYTF. The rearrangement uses TRBV5-1 and TRBJ1-2; TRBD1 is a possible D gene (5 bases). With 0 bases removed from V and 8 bases from J, the gap between germline ends came to 20 bases. In germline, CDR1 is SGHRS, CDR2 YFSETQ. The CDR3 sequence is 16 residues long.

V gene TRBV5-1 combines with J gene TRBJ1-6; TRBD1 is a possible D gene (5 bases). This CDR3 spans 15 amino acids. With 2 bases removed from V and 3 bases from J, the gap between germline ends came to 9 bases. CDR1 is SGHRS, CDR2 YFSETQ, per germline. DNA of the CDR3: TGCGCCAGCAGCTTAGGGGACGGCTATAATTCACCCCTCCACTTT. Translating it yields CASSLGDGYNSPLHF.

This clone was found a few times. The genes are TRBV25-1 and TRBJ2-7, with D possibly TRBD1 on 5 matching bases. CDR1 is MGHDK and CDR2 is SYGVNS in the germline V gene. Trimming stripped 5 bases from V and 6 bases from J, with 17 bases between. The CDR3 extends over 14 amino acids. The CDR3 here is CASSTEFGAGEQYF. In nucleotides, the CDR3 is TGTGCCAGCAGTACCGAGTTTGGGGCTGGCGAGCAGTACTTC.

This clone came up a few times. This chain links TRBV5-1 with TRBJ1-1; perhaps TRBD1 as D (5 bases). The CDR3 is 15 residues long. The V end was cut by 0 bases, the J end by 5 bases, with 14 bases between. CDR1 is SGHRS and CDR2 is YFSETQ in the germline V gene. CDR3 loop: CASSLAGRVGTEAFF. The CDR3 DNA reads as TGCGCCAGCAGCTTGGCAGGGCGAGTCGGGACTGAAGCTTTCTTT.

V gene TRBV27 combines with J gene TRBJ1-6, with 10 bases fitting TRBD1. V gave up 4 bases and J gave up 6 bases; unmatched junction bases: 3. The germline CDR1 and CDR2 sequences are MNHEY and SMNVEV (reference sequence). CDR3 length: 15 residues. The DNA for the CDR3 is TGTGCCAGCAGTTGGGACAGGGGAAGTAATTCACCCCTCCACTTT. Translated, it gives CASSWDRGSNSPLHF.

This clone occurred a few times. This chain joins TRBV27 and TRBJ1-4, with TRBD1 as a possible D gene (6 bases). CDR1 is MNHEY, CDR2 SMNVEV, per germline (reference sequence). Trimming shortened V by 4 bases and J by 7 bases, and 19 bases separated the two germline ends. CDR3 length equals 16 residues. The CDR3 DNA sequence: TGTGCCAGCAGTTCCCCCCTGACAGGCTCCCGTGAAAAACTGTTTTTT. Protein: CASSSPLTGSREKLFF.

The CDR3, as DNA: TGTGCCAGCAGCTTTCCTGGACCTGAAAAACTGTTTTTT. This translates into CASSFPGPEKLFF. This chain uses TRBV7-9 with TRBJ1-4; D is unclear. The CDR3 contains 13 residues. Trimming took 3 bases from V and 7 from J, leaving 9 bases between them. Germline V CDR1 and CDR2: SEHNR, FQNEAQ (reference sequence).

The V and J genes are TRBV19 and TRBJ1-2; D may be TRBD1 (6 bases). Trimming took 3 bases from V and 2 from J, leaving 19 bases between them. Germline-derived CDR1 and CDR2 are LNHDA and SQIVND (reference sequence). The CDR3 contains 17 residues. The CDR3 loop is CASSMGGGHNLNYGYTF. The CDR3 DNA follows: TGTGCCAGTAGTATGGGAGGGGGACATAATCTCAACTATGGCTACACCTTC. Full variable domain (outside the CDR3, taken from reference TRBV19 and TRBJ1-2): DGGITQSPKYLFRKEGQNVTLSCEQNLNHDAMYWYRQDPGQGLRLIYYSQIVNDFQKGDIAEGYSVSREKKESFPLTVTSAQKNPTAFYLCASSMGGGHNLNYGYTFGSGTRLTVV.

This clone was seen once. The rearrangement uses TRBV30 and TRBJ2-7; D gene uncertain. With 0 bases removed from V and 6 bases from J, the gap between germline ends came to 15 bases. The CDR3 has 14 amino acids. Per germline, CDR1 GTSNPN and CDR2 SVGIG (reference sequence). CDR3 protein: CAWSVATGVGEQYF. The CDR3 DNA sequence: TGTGCCTGGAGTGTAGCAACTGGGGTGGGCGAGCAGTACTTC. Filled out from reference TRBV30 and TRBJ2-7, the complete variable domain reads SQTIHQWPATLVQPVGSPLSLECTVEGTSNPNLYWYRQAAGRGLQLLFYSVGIGQISSEVPQNLSASRPQDRQFILSSKKLLLSDSGFYLCAWSVATGVGEQYFGPGTRLTVT.

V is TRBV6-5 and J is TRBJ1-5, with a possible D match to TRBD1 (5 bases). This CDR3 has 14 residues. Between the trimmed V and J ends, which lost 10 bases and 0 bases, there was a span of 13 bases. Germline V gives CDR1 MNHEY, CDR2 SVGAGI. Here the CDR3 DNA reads TGTGCCACCCGGGGGAGGGCTAGCAATCAGCCCCAGCATTTT. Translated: CATRGRASNQPQHF.

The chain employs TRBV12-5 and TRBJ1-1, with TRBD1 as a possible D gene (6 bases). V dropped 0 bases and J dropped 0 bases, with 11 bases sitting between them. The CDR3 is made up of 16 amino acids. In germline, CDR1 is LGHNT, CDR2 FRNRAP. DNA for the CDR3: TGTGCTAGTGGTTTGGTTCAGGGGATTTTGAACACTGAAGCTTTCTTT. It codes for CASGLVQGILNTEAFF. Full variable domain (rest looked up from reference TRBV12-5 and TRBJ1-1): DARVTQTPRHKVTEMGQEVTMRCQPILGHNTVFWYRQTMMQGLELLAYFRNRAPLDDSGMPKDRFSAEMPDATLATLKIQPSEPRDSAVYFCASGLVQGILNTEAFFGQGTRLTVV.

The CDR3 DNA reads as TGTGCCAGCTCACCGTTCGTGGAGGGAACAGATACGCAGTATTTT. It translates to CASSPFVEGTDTQYF. The V gene is TRBV18, the J gene TRBJ2-3; D might be TRBD2 (6 bases). The V and J ends lost 3 bases and 3 bases respectively, with 13 bases between them. Per germline, CDR1 KGHSH and CDR2 LQKENI. This CDR3 has 15 residues.

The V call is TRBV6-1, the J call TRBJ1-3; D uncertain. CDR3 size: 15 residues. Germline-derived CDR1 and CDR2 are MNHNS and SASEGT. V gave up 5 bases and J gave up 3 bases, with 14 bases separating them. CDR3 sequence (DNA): TGTGCCAGCAGTCGCCCGACGGAGTTTGGAAACACCATATATTTT. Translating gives CASSRPTEFGNTIYF.

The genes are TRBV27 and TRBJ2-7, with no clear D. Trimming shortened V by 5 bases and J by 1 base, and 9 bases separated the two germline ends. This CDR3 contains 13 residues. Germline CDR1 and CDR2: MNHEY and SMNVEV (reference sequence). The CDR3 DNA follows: TGTGCCAGCAGTAGGGTAGGGTCCTACGAGCAGTACTTC. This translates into CASSRVGSYEQYF.

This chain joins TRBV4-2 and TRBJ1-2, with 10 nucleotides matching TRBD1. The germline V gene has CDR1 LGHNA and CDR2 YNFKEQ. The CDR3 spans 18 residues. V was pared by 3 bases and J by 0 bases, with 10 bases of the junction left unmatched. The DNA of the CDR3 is TGTGCCAGCAGCCATAGCTTTGGGACAGGGGATTCTAACTATGGCTACACCTTC. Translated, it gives CASSHSFGTGDSNYGYTF.

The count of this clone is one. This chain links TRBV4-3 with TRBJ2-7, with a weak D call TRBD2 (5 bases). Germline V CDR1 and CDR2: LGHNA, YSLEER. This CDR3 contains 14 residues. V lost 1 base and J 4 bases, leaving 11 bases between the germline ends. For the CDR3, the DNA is TGCGCCAGCAGCCAAGGGAACGAGGGATACGAGCAGTACTTC. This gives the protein CASSQGNEGYEQYF.

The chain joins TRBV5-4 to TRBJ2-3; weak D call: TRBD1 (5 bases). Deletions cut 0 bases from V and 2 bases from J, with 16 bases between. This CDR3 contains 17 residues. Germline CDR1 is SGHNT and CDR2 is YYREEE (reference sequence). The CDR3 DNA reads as TGTGCCAGCAGCTTGGAGGGGTCCTTTCCGTCCACAGATACGCAGTATTTT. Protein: CASSLEGSFPSTDTQYF.

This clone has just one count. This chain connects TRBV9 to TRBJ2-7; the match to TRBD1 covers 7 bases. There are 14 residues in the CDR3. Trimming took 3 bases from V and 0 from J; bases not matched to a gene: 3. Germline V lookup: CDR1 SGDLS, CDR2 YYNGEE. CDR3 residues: CASSGRDSSYEQYF. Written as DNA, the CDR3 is TGTGCCAGCAGCGGCCGGGACAGCTCCTACGAGCAGTACTTC.

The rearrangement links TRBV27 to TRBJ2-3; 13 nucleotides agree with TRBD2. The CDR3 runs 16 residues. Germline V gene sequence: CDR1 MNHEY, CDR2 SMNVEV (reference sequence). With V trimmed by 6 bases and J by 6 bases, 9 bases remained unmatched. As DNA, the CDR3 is TGTGCCAGCAGAAGTCTACTAGCGGGGGGGCTTGATACGCAGTATTTT. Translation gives CASRSLLAGGLDTQYF.

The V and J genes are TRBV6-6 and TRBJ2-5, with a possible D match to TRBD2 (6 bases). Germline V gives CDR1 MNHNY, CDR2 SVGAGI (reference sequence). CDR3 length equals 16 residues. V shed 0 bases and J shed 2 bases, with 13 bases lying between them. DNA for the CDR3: TGTGCCAGCAGTTACTCGGGCGGGACCCCTCAAGAGACCCAGTACTTC. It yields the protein CASSYSGGTPQETQYF.

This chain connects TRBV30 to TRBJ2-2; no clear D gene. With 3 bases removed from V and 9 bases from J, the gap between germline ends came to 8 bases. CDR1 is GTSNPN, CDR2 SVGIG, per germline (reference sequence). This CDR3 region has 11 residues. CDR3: CAWRVYRELFF. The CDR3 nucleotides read TGTGCCTGGAGGGTATATCGGGAGCTGTTTTTT.

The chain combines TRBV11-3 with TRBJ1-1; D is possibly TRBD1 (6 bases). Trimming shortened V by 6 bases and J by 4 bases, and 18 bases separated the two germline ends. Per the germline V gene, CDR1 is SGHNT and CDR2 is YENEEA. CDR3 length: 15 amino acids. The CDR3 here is CASSLYGGAGTEAFF. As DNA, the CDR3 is TGTGCCAGCAGTCTATATGGGGGCGCCGGCACTGAAGCTTTCTTT.

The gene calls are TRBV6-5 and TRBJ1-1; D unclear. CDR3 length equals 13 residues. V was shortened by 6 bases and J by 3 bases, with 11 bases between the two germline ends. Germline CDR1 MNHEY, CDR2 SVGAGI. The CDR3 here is CASSYTTDTEAFF. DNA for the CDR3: TGTGCCAGCAGCTATACGACGGACACTGAAGCTTTCTTT.